This is a list of T cell receptor beta chains from one sample in a study of neurological immune-mediated disorders. TCRdb ran MiXCR on the 5' RACE reads and lists one entry per CDR3 protein. Altogether about 80,000 distinct CDR3 sequences are present, almost 6% being singletons, with the ten largest covering 7.9%. Sequencing used PBMCs. Receptor source: a woman aged 55 to 70 with multiple sclerosis. Both conserved end residues are part of each CDR3. A D gene is named only where the DNA matches it firmly. Not all rows give a size; the values are once, few, many and, for expanded clones, a class.

>TRBJ2-1|TRBD2|TRBV9|many
CASSVVGGGYNEQFF
TGTGCCAGCAGCGTAGTGGGCGGGGGATACAATGAGCAGTTCTTC
>TRBJ1-3|NA|TRBV7-9|many
CASSLARLLGNTIYF
TGTGCCAGCAGCTTAGCGCGGTTGCTCGGAAACACCATATATTTT
>TRBJ2-3|TRBD2|TRBV20-1|many
CSARDGGGGSTDTQYF
TGCAGTGCTAGAGATGGAGGCGGGGGGAGCACAGATACGCAGTATTTT
>TRBJ2-7|TRBD1|TRBV4-2|many
CASSQDSGQGKPYEQYF
TGTGCCAGCAGCCAAGATTCTGGACAGGGAAAACCCTACGAGCAGTACTTC
>TRBJ2-1|TRBD2|TRBV20-1|many
CSAKRSGAYNEQFF
TGCAGTGCTAAAAGGAGCGGGGCCTACAATGAGCAGTTCTTC
>TRBJ1-2|TRBD1|TRBV18|many
CASSPKDRGLYGYTF
TGTGCCAGCTCACCAAAGGACAGGGGGCTCTATGGCTACACCTTC
>TRBJ2-5|NA|TRBV7-9|many
CASSSSGSETQYF
TGTGCCAGCAGCTCTTCAGGGAGTGAGACCCAGTACTTC
>TRBJ2-7|TRBD2|TRBV20-1|many
CSVRAGPYEQYF
TGCAGTGTGCGAGCGGGGCCCTACGAGCAGTACTTC
>TRBJ1-1|TRBD1|TRBV11-2|many
CASIRDRKTEAFF
TGTGCCAGCATCCGGGACAGGAAGACTGAAGCTTTCTTT
>TRBJ2-5|NA|TRBV7-8|many
CASSLGPGKETQYF
TGTGCCAGCAGCTTAGGTCCCGGGAAGGAGACCCAGTACTTC
>TRBJ2-7|TRBD2|TRBV10-3|many
CAISGTSGGAGEQYF
TGTGCCATCAGTGGGACTAGCGGGGGGGCGGGCGAGCAGTACTTC
>TRBJ2-2|NA|TRBV20-1|many
CSARQSGELFF
TGCAGTGCTAGACAGTCCGGGGAGCTGTTTTTT
>TRBJ1-1|NA|TRBV15|many
CATTQDKNTEAFF
TGTGCCACCACCCAAGACAAGAACACTGAAGCTTTCTTT
>TRBJ2-2|TRBD1|TRBV20-1|many
CSARDEGQVPTGELFF
TGCAGTGCTAGAGATGAAGGACAGGTCCCCACCGGGGAGCTGTTTTTT
>TRBJ1-5|NA|TRBV20-1|many
CSANSKGFSNQPQHF
TGCAGTGCTAACTCGAAGGGGTTTAGCAATCAGCCCCAGCATTTT
>TRBJ1-6|NA|TRBV5-1|many
CASSLGTDYNSPLHF
TGCGCCAGCAGCTTGGGGACCGATTATAATTCACCCCTCCACTTT
>TRBJ2-1|NA|TRBV6-5|NA
CASSYSDIFPGQQFF
TGTGCCAGCAGTTACTCGGATATCTTTCCGGGACAGCAGTTCTTC
>TRBJ2-7|NA|TRBV6-2/TRBV6-3|many
CASSYLQIRREQYF
TGTGCCAGCAGTTACTTGCAGATCCGGAGGGAGCAGTACTTC
>TRBJ2-5|NA|TRBV5-6|many
CASSLRGPGTQYF
TGTGCCAGCAGCTTGAGGGGCCCAGGGACCCAGTACTTC
>TRBJ2-1|NA|TRBV24-1|many
CATSDLGGATYNEQFF
TGTGCCACCAGTGATCTAGGGGGGGCCACCTACAATGAGCAGTTCTTC
>TRBJ2-1|NA|TRBV5-1|medium-sized
CASSLGPRGNEQFF
TGCGCCAGCAGCTTGGGCCCGAGGGGGAATGAGCAGTTCTTC
>TRBJ2-2|NA|TRBV12-3/TRBV12-4|few
CASSFLTGWLFF
TGTGCCAGCAGTTTTCTAACCGGGTGGCTGTTTTTT
>TRBJ2-2|NA|TRBV3-1|NA
CASRADPRNTGELFF
TGTGCCAGCAGGGCTGATCCTAGGAACACCGGGGAGCTGTTTTTT
>TRBJ1-1|NA|TRBV12-3/TRBV12-4|NA
CASSYRGAALTEAFF
TGTGCCAGCAGTTACCGAGGGGCAGCGTTGACTGAAGCTTTCTTT
>TRBJ2-2|NA|TRBV5-1|many
CASSLDGGTGELFF
TGCGCCAGCAGCTTGGACGGTGGCACCGGGGAGCTGTTTTTT
>TRBJ2-3|NA|TRBV7-9|many
CASMPGLAFSTQYF
TGTGCCAGCATGCCCGGATTAGCATTCAGTACGCAGTATTTT
>TRBJ1-2|TRBD1|TRBV5-6|many
CASRPDREVEGYTF
TGTGCCAGCAGACCAGACAGGGAGGTAGAAGGCTACACCTTC
>TRBJ2-7|TRBD1|TRBV5-4|many
CASSSDRVYEQYF
TGTGCCAGCAGCTCAGACAGGGTCTACGAGCAGTACTTC
>TRBJ1-1|NA|TRBV6-5|NA
CASSYLTTTEAFF
TGTGCCAGCAGTTATCTGACAACCACTGAAGCTTTCTTT
>TRBJ1-6|NA|TRBV12-3/TRBV12-4|NA
CASSLFRENSPLHF
TGTGCCAGCAGTTTATTCAGAGAGAATTCACCCCTCCACTTT
>TRBJ2-7|TRBD1|TRBV3-1|few
CASSQAGTGRIEQYF
TGTGCCAGCAGCCAAGCCGGGACAGGGCGGATCGAGCAGTACTTC
>TRBJ2-3|NA|TRBV20-1|many
CSASWASPTDTQYF
TGCAGTGCTAGCTGGGCCAGCCCGACAGATACGCAGTATTTT
>TRBJ2-5|TRBD1|TRBV5-1|many
CASSLPTGGGETQYF
TGCGCCAGCAGCTTACCGACAGGGGGTGGAGAGACCCAGTACTTC
>TRBJ2-3|TRBD1|TRBV3-1|many
CASSQNRGSSTDTQYF
TGTGCCAGCAGCCAGAACAGGGGATCTAGCACAGATACGCAGTATTTT
>TRBJ2-1|NA|TRBV6-5|few
CASGGSLANEQFF
TGTGCCAGCGGTGGAAGTCTAGCCAATGAGCAGTTCTTC
>TRBJ1-5|NA|TRBV27|few
CASSLKQAQPQHF
TGTGCCAGCAGTTTAAAGCAGGCCCAGCCCCAGCATTTT
>TRBJ2-3|TRBD2|TRBV12-3/TRBV12-4|NA
CASSLLGGGDTQYF
TGTGCCAGCAGTTTACTGGGGGGGGGAGATACGCAGTATTTT
>TRBJ2-7|NA|TRBV6-5|many
CASRVRGSEQYF
TGTGCCAGCAGGGTGAGGGGGTCCGAGCAGTACTTC
>TRBJ1-4|TRBD1|TRBV4-2|many
CASSQDLPGGGEKLFF
TGTGCCAGCAGCCAAGATCTTCCAGGGGGTGGTGAAAAACTGTTTTTT
>TRBJ2-7|TRBD2|TRBV5-1|many
CASSGSGAYEQYF
TGCGCCAGCAGCGGAAGCGGGGCCTACGAGCAGTACTTC
>TRBJ1-2|NA|TRBV5-5|many
CASSLVPGITYGYTF
TGTGCCAGCAGCTTGGTACCGGGAATTACCTATGGCTACACCTTC
>TRBJ2-7|NA|TRBV5-1|many
CASSLQGFEQYF
TGCGCCAGCAGCTTGCAAGGGTTCGAGCAGTACTTC
>TRBJ1-1|TRBD1|TRBV5-1|many
CASSAGTATNTEAFF
TGCGCCAGCAGCGCTGGGACAGCAACCAACACTGAAGCTTTCTTT
>TRBJ2-7|NA|TRBV4-1|many
CASSPGSPYEQYF
TGCGCCAGCAGCCCGGGGTCACCCTACGAGCAGTACTTC
>TRBJ2-2|NA|TRBV5-1|many
CASSYNAGTPNTGELFF
TGCGCCAGCAGCTATAATGCGGGGACACCAAACACCGGGGAGCTGTTTTTT
>TRBJ2-3|NA|TRBV12-5|many
CASGLENPGTDTQYF
TGTGCTAGTGGCCTAGAAAACCCCGGCACAGATACGCAGTATTTT
>TRBJ1-4|TRBD1|TRBV5-5|many
CASSSGQGGEKLFF
TGTGCCAGCAGCTCCGGACAGGGTGGTGAAAAACTGTTTTTT
>TRBJ2-2|TRBD1|TRBV9|many
CASSGQTGGTGELFF
TGTGCCAGCAGTGGACAGACAGGGGGCACCGGGGAGCTGTTTTTT
>TRBJ2-1|TRBD2|TRBV27|many
CASSSTKIPGLAYNEQFF
TGTGCCAGCAGTTCTACAAAAATTCCGGGACTAGCTTACAATGAGCAGTTCTTC
>TRBJ1-1|NA|TRBV5-1|many
CASSPLTANTEAFF
TGCGCCAGCAGCCCACTGACAGCGAACACTGAAGCTTTCTTT
>TRBJ1-3|NA|TRBV20-1|many
CSARDRGVTGNTIYF
TGCAGTGCTAGAGACCGAGGGGTTACTGGAAACACCATATATTTT
>TRBJ1-2|NA|TRBV15|many
CATSREGTDHYGYTF
TGTGCCACCAGCAGAGAGGGGACGGACCACTATGGCTACACCTTC